This TCR beta chain was profiled in a study of T cell repertoires in cytomegalovirus infection. Study summary: HLA-B-restricted CMV epitopes that are well studied were used alongside recently identified HLA-C-restricted ones.

The V gene lost 1 base and the J gene lost 0 bases, with 13 bases spanning the gap. Germline V lookup: CDR1 SEHNR, CDR2 FQNEAQ (reference sequence). The CDR3 length is 16 residues. Each CDR3 protein gets one entry after TCRdb re-called the reads with MiXCR. The repertoire holds a few hundred thousand distinct CDR3 sequences, with 35% to 50% as singletons. General study points: Ex vivo, HLA-C-restricted CMV-specific TCR beta clonotypes prevailed over the rest of the response.

This clonotype was observed a single time. Its target is unknown. This TCR came from a human donor in good health (CMV status not recorded). Some clones in this sample may be carry-over from other donors' samples. The chain carries TRBV7-9 and TRBJ2-7; D gene uncertain. This sample comprised cultured PBMCs, obtained from culture after CMV antigen stimulation. The CDR3 here is CASSLDLARSSYEQYF. The CDR3 region has the DNA TGTGCCAGCAGCTTAGATCTGGCCAGGAGCTCCTACGAGCAGTACTTC.